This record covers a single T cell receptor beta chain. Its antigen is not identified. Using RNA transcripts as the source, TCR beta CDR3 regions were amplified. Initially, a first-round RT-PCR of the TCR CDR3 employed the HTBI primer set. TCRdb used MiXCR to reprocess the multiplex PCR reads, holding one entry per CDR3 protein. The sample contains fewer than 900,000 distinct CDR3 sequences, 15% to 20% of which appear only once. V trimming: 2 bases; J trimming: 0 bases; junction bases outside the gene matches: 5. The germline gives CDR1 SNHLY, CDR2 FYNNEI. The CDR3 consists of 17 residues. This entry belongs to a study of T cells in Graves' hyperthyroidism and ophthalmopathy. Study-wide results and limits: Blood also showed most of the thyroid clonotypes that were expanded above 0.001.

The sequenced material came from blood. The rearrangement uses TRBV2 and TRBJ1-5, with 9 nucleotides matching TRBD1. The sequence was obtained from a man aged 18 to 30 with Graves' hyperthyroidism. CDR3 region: CASSEQGTGISNQPQHF. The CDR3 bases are TGTGCCAGCAGTGAACAAGGGACAGGGATTAGCAATCAGCCCCAGCATTTT.